The 5 T cell receptor beta chains below all came from one sample that was sequenced in a study of identical twins. TCRdb recomputed calls from the 5' RACE reads with MiXCR, one row per CDR3 protein. The table records 400,000 to 500,000 distinct CDR3 sequences, about a fifth of them present only once. Input material: naive T cells sorted from blood. These receptors were taken from a man between 50 and 59 years old in good health.

This clonotype has only a few counts. The rearrangement uses TRBV20-1 and TRBJ1-2, with D tentatively TRBD1 (6 bases). CDR3 length equals 13 residues. V gave up 6 bases and J gave up 2 bases, with 13 bases separating them. Germline values: CDR1 DFQATT, CDR2 SNEGSKA (reference sequence). This CDR3 is CSAEGERNYGYTF. The CDR3 DNA is TGCAGTGCGGAGGGGGAAAGGAACTATGGCTACACCTTC.

V usage is TRBV6-5 and J usage is TRBJ2-7; D perhaps matches TRBD2 (6 bases). V lost 10 bases, J lost 6 bases, and 16 bases lay in between. There are 12 residues in the CDR3. Germline lookup yields CDR1 MNHEY and CDR2 SVGAGI. This chain's CDR3 is CATRRTGGEQYF. The CDR3 DNA reads TGTGCCACTCGGCGTACCGGGGGCGAGCAGTACTTC.

Only a few counts were recorded for this clonotype. The genes are TRBV11-2 and TRBJ2-6; D is unresolved. Germline V gives CDR1 SGHAT, CDR2 FQNNGV. The length of the CDR3 is 17 residues. Trimming cost V 6 bases and J 0 bases, with 15 bases left between them. The CDR3 loop is CASRRPGSRSGANVLTF. DNA for the CDR3: TGTGCCAGCAGACGTCCCGGCTCCCGCTCTGGGGCCAACGTCCTGACTTTC.

This clonotype has only a few counts. The V and J genes are TRBV6-5 and TRBJ2-7, with 14 bases aligning to TRBD2. The junction had 3 bases not matched to a gene; V was cut back by 4 bases and J by 10 bases. The CDR3 spans 13 residues. CDR1 is MNHEY, CDR2 SVGAGI, per germline. The CDR3 here is CASSSGLAGAQYF. CDR3 DNA: TGTGCCAGCAGTTCGGGACTAGCGGGGGCACAGTACTTC.

This clonotype was detected ten times or more. The chain joins TRBV19 to TRBJ2-3; D could derive from TRBD1 or TRBD2 (6 bases each). Between the trimmed V and J ends, which lost 8 bases and 7 bases, there was a span of 16 bases. CDR3 length: 13 amino acids. The V gene's germline CDR1 is LNHDA and CDR2 SQIVND (reference sequence). CDR3 protein: CASRIGGGNTQYF. Here the CDR3 DNA reads TGTGCCAGTCGAATCGGAGGGGGTAATACGCAGTATTTT.